This record concerns one TCR beta chain sequence. Its matching antigen is unknown. The sample originates from a study of cytomegalovirus exposure and HLA in healthy donors. Study results and limitations: Previous analysis showed most TCR beta V segments were productive about 90% or about 30% of the time. Several of the most significant clusters were apparently associated with common viral pathogens in a later analysis. Across all donors, roughly uniform sequencing depth was an assumption of the presence/absence analyses. An analysis that came later showed most CMV-associated TCR beta chains appearing HLA-restricted.

In the PCR, 60 Vbeta and 13 Jbeta primers were used. TCRdb's table, derived via immunoSEQ multiplex PCR, lists solely in-frame clones and lacks some. Its table lists 150,000 to 200,000 clones. This clonotype originated in a woman under 30 in good health and CMV-seropositive. Sequences were obtained from PBMCs.

The CDR3 DNA follows: TGTGCCAGCAGCGCCACAGGTTACGATCAGCCCCAGCATTTT. Translated: CASSATGYDQPQHF. This chain joins TRBV7-8 and TRBJ1-5; a weak D match, TRBD1 (5 bases). The CDR3 length is 14 residues. The germline CDR1 and CDR2 sequences are SGHVS and FQNEAQ. V was pared by 5 bases and J by 5 bases, with 13 bases between.